This TCR beta chain was captured by sequencing in a study of OX40 agonist ivuxolimab in advanced cancers. Study in general: Ivuxolimab, an antibody acting as an agonist of OX40 (CD134), was used to treat patients. Hepatocellular carcinoma, melanoma, renal cell or head and neck cancer was diagnosed in the dose-escalation patients.

Remarks on this clone: Its antigen is not identified.

General study points: Expanded clones were, on average, more numerous in CD8+ T cells than in CD4+.

Trimming cost V 0 bases and J 1 base, with 10 bases left between them. Germline V CDR1 and CDR2: LGHNA, YSLEER. There are 16 residues in the CDR3. Data came from immunoSEQ multiplex PCR; TCRdb stores just in-frame clones and leaves some out. The repertoire includes tens of thousands of clones, about 90% of them detected once, and just over 14% sits in the top ten. The rearrangement uses TRBV4-3 and TRBJ2-1; no firm D call. The sequenced sample was CD4+ or CD8+ T cells sorted from blood, obtained in a trial of the OX40 agonist ivuxolimab. The sequence was collected from an adult with an advanced solid tumor such as melanoma, head and neck, liver or kidney cancer. The CDR3 protein is CASSQDWGFSYNEQFF. CDR3 DNA sequence: TGCGCCAGCAGCCAAGATTGGGGTTTTTCCTACAATGAGCAGTTCTTC.